Listed here are 32 T cell receptor beta chains from one sample, sequenced in a study of radiation and T cells in renal cell carcinoma. Documented time point: baseline pretreatment blood. Treatment described: 15 Gy SBRT to primary tumor, nephrectomy 4 weeks later. Method: immunoSEQ multiplex PCR; TCRdb's copy keeps in-frame clones and lacks some. The sample includes tens of thousands of clones, roughly 79% of them seen just once. The sequences come from blood, collected from a patient whose treatment included radiotherapy and nephrectomy. These receptors came from a man aged 55 to 70 with renal cell carcinoma.

V gene TRBV6-4 combines with J gene TRBJ1-1, with a possible D match to TRBD1 (6 bases). Trimming removed 10 bases at V and 1 base at J, with 16 bases between. The CDR3 length is 14 residues. The V gene's germline CDR1 is MRHNA and CDR2 SNTAGT. The CDR3 region is CATKLSTGNTEAFF. DNA for the CDR3: TGTGCCACCAAGCTTTCGACAGGGAACACTGAAGCTTTCTTT.

This sequence joins TRBV7-2 and TRBJ1-3; D uncertain. CDR1 is SGHTA, CDR2 FQGNSA, per germline. The ends were cut back, 3 bases at V and 6 bases at J, with 15 bases in the middle. The CDR3 loop spans 15 amino acids. This chain's CDR3 is CASSLAWGAENTIYF. As DNA, the CDR3 is TGTGCCAGCAGCTTGGCGTGGGGAGCTGAAAACACCATATATTTT.

V and J are TRBV2 and TRBJ1-1; D is uncertain. The V end lost 3 bases, the J end lost 1 base, and 12 bases lay between the germline ends. CDR3 length: 15 residues. Germline V CDR1 and CDR2: SNHLY, FYNNEI. The CDR3 DNA reads TGTGCCAGCAGTGACGAGGCGGTAGGGAACACTGAAGCTTTCTTT. Translation: CASSDEAVGNTEAFF.

This chain connects TRBV19 to TRBJ1-5; 7 nucleotides line up with TRBD1. The CDR3 loop spans 15 amino acids. Unmatched junction bases numbered 4, after V lost 5 bases and J lost 0 bases. Germline lookup yields CDR1 LNHDA and CDR2 SQIVND (reference sequence). DNA of the CDR3: TGTGCCAGTAGTGTACAGGGGTATAGCAATCAGCCCCAGCATTTT. Protein: CASSVQGYSNQPQHF. Full variable domain (missing parts from reference TRBV19 and TRBJ1-5): DGGITQSPKYLFRKEGQNVTLSCEQNLNHDAMYWYRQDPGQGLRLIYYSQIVNDFQKGDIAEGYSVSREKKESFPLTVTSAQKNPTAFYLCASSVQGYSNQPQHFGDGTRLSIL.

This clone was counted a single time. This chain uses TRBV7-2 with TRBJ2-6, with no clear D. Germline CDR1 reads SGHTA; CDR2 reads FQGNSA. The V end lost 5 bases, the J end lost 0 bases, and 11 bases lay between the germline ends. This CDR3 has 16 amino acids. The DNA of the CDR3 is TGTGCCAGCAGCCCGCGGCCCAACTCTGGGGCCAACGTCCTGACTTTC. Protein sequence: CASSPRPNSGANVLTF.

Only one count was recorded for this clone. The rearrangement uses TRBV4-3 and TRBJ2-1; D is perhaps TRBD1 (6 bases). Trimming took off 4 bases at V and 0 bases at J, with 13 bases between the two ends. The CDR3 sequence is 16 residues long. CDR1 is LGHNA and CDR2 is YSLEER in the germline V gene. The CDR3 sequence is CASSPSGDHSYNEQFF. The CDR3 coding sequence is TGCGCCAGCAGCCCGTCAGGGGACCACTCCTACAATGAGCAGTTCTTC.

The rearrangement uses TRBV12-5 and TRBJ2-5; 11 bases fit TRBD2. The CDR3 length is 19 residues. CDR1 LGHNT and CDR2 FRNRAP come from the germline V gene. J lost 5 bases, V lost 1 base, and 15 bases had no gene match. CDR3 protein: CASGLAYDISGRAPETQYF. The CDR3 region has the DNA TGTGCTAGTGGTTTGGCCTATGATATTAGCGGGAGGGCCCCCGAGACCCAGTACTTC.

This clone was observed a few times. CDR3 sequence reads: CASSFPTTSYNEQFF. Here the CDR3 DNA reads TGTGCCAGCAGCTTCCCTACCACCTCCTACAATGAGCAGTTCTTC. This chain uses TRBV13 with TRBJ2-1; D is unclear. The V end lost 3 bases, the J end lost 0 bases, and 9 bases lay between the germline ends. This CDR3 comprises 15 residues. The V gene's germline CDR1 is PRHDT and CDR2 FYEKMQ (reference sequence).

The V gene is TRBV29-1, the J gene TRBJ2-4; 9 bases match TRBD1. Germline V CDR1 and CDR2: SQVTM, ANQGSEA. The CDR3 runs to 13 residues. Trimming took 5 bases from V and 15 from J; bases not matched to a gene: 14. CDR3 in amino acids: CSVLVPGQGQGYF. The CDR3 bases are TGCAGCGTTCTCGTCCCGGGACAGGGACAAGGGTACTTC.

This clone was found a few times. This chain uses TRBV18 with TRBJ1-1; unclear D gene. This CDR3 region has 14 residues. V was clipped by 5 bases and J by 2 bases, with 12 bases between them. The germline gives CDR1 KGHSH, CDR2 LQKENI. The CDR3, as DNA: TGTGCCAGCTCATTCTCGACGGGTAACACTGAAGCTTTCTTT. Its protein is CASSFSTGNTEAFF.

CDR3 bases: TGCAGCGGGGTCCGGGGAGACTCTGGAAACACCATATATTTT. Translation gives CSGVRGDSGNTIYF. The rearrangement uses TRBV29-1 and TRBJ1-3; D is uncertain. This CDR3 is 14 amino acids long. Germline assignment: CDR1 SQVTM and CDR2 ANQGSEA. Trimming stripped 7 bases from V and 0 bases from J, with 13 bases between.

This clone has a handful of counts. The identical CDR3 is also encoded by other nucleotide sequences in the sample. The chain employs TRBV13 and TRBJ1-2; 8 positions agree with TRBD1. Germline CDR1 reads PRHDT; CDR2 reads FYEKMQ (reference sequence). V was pared by 6 bases and J by 6 bases, with 15 bases of the junction left unmatched. This CDR3 has 16 amino acids. The CDR3 nucleotides are TGTGCCAGCAGTCAGAGGGACAGGCGGGTAAGGGATGGCTACACCTTC. This sequence encodes CASSQRDRRVRDGYTF.

The chain carries TRBV12-5 and TRBJ2-1; TRBD2 aligns across 10 bases. The germline V gene encodes CDR1 LGHNT and CDR2 FRNRAP. CDR3 length: 17 amino acids. With V trimmed by 0 bases and J by 8 bases, 10 bases remained unmatched. The CDR3 region has the DNA TGTGCTAGTGGTTTGGTACAGCGGCTAGCGGGAGAGGATGAGCAGTTCTTC. It codes for CASGLVQRLAGEDEQFF. The variable domain in full, with the rest retrieved from reference TRBV12-5 and TRBJ2-1, is DARVTQTPRHKVTEMGQEVTMRCQPILGHNTVFWYRQTMMQGLELLAYFRNRAPLDDSGMPKDRFSAEMPDATLATLKIQPSEPRDSAVYFCASGLVQRLAGEDEQFFGPGTRLTVL.

V is TRBV4-3 and J is TRBJ2-7, with a possible D match to TRBD2 (5 bases). V was shortened by 0 bases and J by 0 bases, with 15 bases between the two germline ends. CDR1 and CDR2 (germline): LGHNA, YSLEER. This CDR3 is built from 17 residues. The CDR3 sequence is CASSQDSNSDPSYEQYF. CDR3 nucleotides: TGCGCCAGCAGCCAAGATAGTAATAGCGACCCCTCCTACGAGCAGTACTTC.

This chain joins TRBV19 and TRBJ1-3; the D is unclear. The CDR3 has 14 residues. Germline-derived CDR1 and CDR2 are LNHDA and SQIVND (reference sequence). V was shortened by 3 bases and J by 1 base, with 7 bases between the two germline ends. CDR3 in amino acids: CASSMLGSGNTIYF. The DNA of the CDR3 is TGTGCCAGTAGTATGCTGGGGTCTGGAAACACCATATATTTT.

This clone has just a few counts. The chain employs TRBV9 and TRBJ2-1; D may match TRBD1 or TRBD2 (5 bases each). Germline V lookup: CDR1 SGDLS, CDR2 YYNGEE. The CDR3 extends over 13 amino acids. Trimming pared 3 bases from V and 12 bases from J, leaving 16 bases between. The CDR3 spells CASSGGPFVAQFF. In DNA form, the CDR3 reads TGTGCCAGCAGCGGGGGACCGTTCGTGGCGCAGTTCTTC.

This chain connects TRBV2 to TRBJ2-1; TRBD2 matches at 11 bases. The length of the CDR3 is 13 residues. V dropped 7 bases and J dropped 15; count of bases not matched to a gene: 11. Germline V lookup: CDR1 SNHLY, CDR2 FYNNEI. CDR3 nucleotides: TGTGCCAGCACCAACCTAGCGGGAGGCCACCGGTTCTTC. This gives the protein CASTNLAGGHRFF.

V usage is TRBV11-3 and J usage is TRBJ2-3; 7 bases match TRBD1. The CDR3 loop spans 15 amino acids. J gave up 4 bases and V 4 bases, and 8 bases lay outside the gene matches. Per germline, CDR1 SGHNT and CDR2 YENEEA. The CDR3 nucleotides read TGTGCCAGCAGCTCCGGAAGGGGGCCGGCAGATACGCAGTATTTT. This codes for CASSSGRGPADTQYF.

J is TRBJ2-3 and V is TRBV5-1, with D possibly being TRBD1 (5 bases). There are 14 residues in the CDR3. Per germline, CDR1 SGHRS and CDR2 YFSETQ. Trimming took 0 bases from V and 3 from J, leaving 8 bases between them. CDR3 in DNA: TGCGCCAGCAGCTTGGCAGGGCGGACAGATACGCAGTATTTT. This encodes CASSLAGRTDTQYF.

The rearrangement uses TRBV7-9 and TRBJ2-2; TRBD2 aligns across 8 bases. Germline trimming cut 9 bases from V and 5 bases from J; bases unmatched to any gene: 5. The germline V gene has CDR1 SEHNR and CDR2 FQNEAQ (reference sequence). This CDR3 has 13 amino acids. In DNA form, the CDR3 reads TGTGCCAGTCGGGAGGGGAGTACCGGGGAGCTGTTTTTT. It specifies CASREGSTGELFF.

CDR3 bases: TGTGCCAGCAGCTTAGCGGGAGGGCCGCAAGATACGCAGTATTTT. As protein: CASSLAGGPQDTQYF. The chain is built from TRBV7-2 and TRBJ2-3, with TRBD2 matching 7 bases. The germline CDR1 and CDR2 sequences are SGHTA and FQGNSA. The CDR3 is 15 residues long. V gave up 0 bases and J gave up 5 bases; unmatched junction bases: 5.

The chain links TRBV11-3 to TRBJ2-3, with TRBD2 identical over 9 bases. The CDR3 runs 14 residues. The V and J ends lost 5 bases and 10 bases, in that order; junction bases with no gene match: 10. Looked up from germline, CDR1 is SGHNT and CDR2 is YENEEA. In DNA, the CDR3 is TGTGCCAGCAGCCCCGAGCGGGAGGACCGGGCGCAGTATTTT. Translating gives CASSPEREDRAQYF.

The chain is built from TRBV6-5 and TRBJ2-7, with 9 bases identical to TRBD1. This CDR3 has 15 residues. CDR1 and CDR2 from the germline V gene are MNHEY and SVGAGI. After removal of 6 bases from V and 0 bases from J, the junction contained 6 bases not matched to a gene. CDR3 region: CASSPLGQGSYEQYF. The CDR3 DNA follows: TGTGCCAGCAGCCCCTTGGGACAGGGCTCCTACGAGCAGTACTTC.

The chain employs TRBV5-1 and TRBJ2-2, with D unresolved. The germline gives CDR1 SGHRS, CDR2 YFSETQ. With 0 bases removed from V and 3 bases from J, the gap between germline ends came to 9 bases. This CDR3 is built from 15 residues. The CDR3 is CASSLGVTDTGELFF. In DNA form, the CDR3 reads TGCGCCAGCAGCTTGGGAGTTACGGACACCGGGGAGCTGTTTTTT. The full variable domain, in which reference TRBV5-1 and TRBJ2-2 provide the parts outside the CDR3, is KAGVTQTPRYLIKTRGQQVTLSCSPISGHRSVSWYQQTPGQGLQFLFEYFSETQRNKGNFPGRFSGRQFSNSRSEMNVSTLELGDSALYLCASSLGVTDTGELFFGEGSRLTVL.

This clone was detected only a few times. The chain couples TRBV5-5 to TRBJ2-1, with D hard to call. This CDR3 has 12 residues. The V gene's germline CDR1 is SGHKS and CDR2 YYEKEE (reference sequence). The germline V and J ends were trimmed by 8 bases and 2 bases, with 8 bases remaining between them. CDR3 loop: CASSVAYNEQFF. As DNA, the CDR3 is TGTGCCAGTAGTGTCGCCTACAATGAGCAGTTCTTC.

The chain carries TRBV11-2 and TRBJ1-3; D is possibly TRBD1 (5 bases). The V gene's germline CDR1 is SGHAT and CDR2 FQNNGV. Between the trimmed V and J ends, which lost 7 bases and 7 bases, there was a span of 23 bases. The CDR3 totals 16 residues. This CDR3 reads CASTPTRDPSGNTIYF. The DNA for the CDR3 is TGTGCCAGCACCCCGACGAGGGACCCGAGTGGCAACACCATATATTTT.

This clone has only one observation. The CDR3 loop is CASSLGQGPQETQYF. Here the CDR3 DNA reads TGCGCCAGCAGCTTGGGTCAGGGGCCACAAGAGACCCAGTACTTC. The V call is TRBV5-1, the J call TRBJ2-5; a possible D gene is TRBD1 (6 bases). Germline V lookup: CDR1 SGHRS, CDR2 YFSETQ. Deletions cut 0 bases from V and 2 bases from J, with 11 bases between. The CDR3 runs to 15 residues.

The rearrangement links TRBV6-4 to TRBJ1-1; a possible D gene is TRBD1 (5 bases). This CDR3 contains 14 residues. Between the trimmed V and J ends, which lost 6 bases and 2 bases, there was a span of 13 bases. CDR1 MRHNA and CDR2 SNTAGT come from the germline V gene. The CDR3 DNA reads as TGTGCCAGCAGGGACACAAACAGAAACACTGAAGCTTTCTTT. Protein sequence: CASRDTNRNTEAFF.

The chain combines TRBV6-1 with TRBJ1-6; D is possibly TRBD1 (6 bases). Germline CDR1 MNHNS, CDR2 SASEGT. This CDR3 is 17 amino acids long. Trimming removed 0 bases from V and 4 bases from J, with 13 bases in between. CDR3 bases: TGTGCCAGCAGTGAAGCGAGGGCAGGGGATTATAATTCACCCCTCCACTTT. It is translated as CASSEARAGDYNSPLHF.

This chain joins TRBV6-6 and TRBJ1-6, with 7 bases that match TRBD1. V shed 5 bases and J 7 bases; nucleotides not matched to a gene: 8. Per the germline V gene, CDR1 is MNHNY and CDR2 is SVGAGI (reference sequence). This CDR3 is built from 15 residues. The CDR3 nucleotides are TGTGCCAGCAGTCAAAAGACAGGGATCAATTCACCCCTCCACTTT. Its translation: CASSQKTGINSPLHF.

As for this clone: A much more abundant neighbour one base away suggests this may be a read error. The rearrangement joins TRBV14 to TRBJ2-5; maybe TRBD2 (5 bases). This CDR3 has 16 amino acids. V lost 4 bases to trimming and J lost 4 bases, with 19 bases between them. Germline V gene sequence: CDR1 SGHDN, CDR2 FVKESK. CDR3 protein: CASSRDRGSWRETQYF. The DNA of the CDR3 is TGTGCCAGCAGCCGAGATCGGGGTAGTTGGCGAGAGACCCAGTACTTC.

CDR3 sequence: CASSSYTGQENFYGYTF. The CDR3, as DNA: TGTGCCAGCAGCTCATACACGGGACAGGAAAACTTCTATGGCTACACCTTC. The chain employs TRBV7-9 and TRBJ1-2, with TRBD1 matching over 8 bases. The ends lost 4 bases at V and 4 bases at J; junction bases unmatched: 14. The CDR3 length is 17 residues. CDR1 and CDR2 from the germline V gene are SEHNR and FQNEAQ (reference sequence).